This is a list of T cell receptor beta chains from one sample in a study of T cell responses to AZD1222 COVID-19 vaccine. Sequencing was performed with immunoSEQ multiplex PCR; in TCRdb, only in-frame clones are kept and a portion is missing. The repertoire holds 70,000 to 85,000 clones, roughly four fifths seen once, with about 3.1% in the top ten. Sequenced material: peripheral blood, taken on day 0 of AZD1222 vaccination. The receptors shown here come from an adult in good health. CDR3s include the opening cysteine and the closing phenylalanine or tryptophan. D genes are given only for firm matches. A row's size may be missing; if present it is once, few, many or a size class.

-	TRBV15	TRBD2	TRBJ2-1	TGTGCCACCAGCAGGACGTGGGAGGGCCACAATGAGCAGTTCTTC	CATSRTWEGHNEQFF
-	TRBV7-9	-	TRBJ2-7	TGTGCCAGTACTCGGGGTCCCTACGAGCAGTACTTC	CASTRGPYEQYF
-	TRBV4-1	TRBD1	TRBJ2-7	TGCGCCAGCAGCCAAGATCCTCCGGGACAGGGGGAGGGCTACGAGCAGTACTTC	CASSQDPPGQGEGYEQYF
-	TRBV4-3	-	TRBJ1-2	TGCGCCAGCAGCCAAGATTTCCGGGGAGGAGTCTATGGCTACACCTTC	CASSQDFRGGVYGYTF
-	TRBV5-1	TRBD1	TRBJ1-4	TGCGCCAGCAGAGGCGACAGGGATCGGAATGAAAAACTGTTTTTT	CASRGDRDRNEKLFF
once	TRBV7-8	-	TRBJ1-3	TGTGCCAGCAGGCGGACAGCCTCTGGAAACACCATATATTTT	CASRRTASGNTIYF
once	TRBV7-8	-	TRBJ1-2	TGTGCCAGCAGCTTAGGCCACACTAACTATGGCTACACCTTC	CASSLGHTNYGYTF
-	TRBV5-8	-	TRBJ1-4	TGTGCCAGCAGCCCGAGTGGAAGAACTAATGAAAAACTGTTTTTT	CASSPSGRTNEKLFF
-	TRBV5-1	-	TRBJ1-1	TGCGCCAGCAGCTTGAACGGGGACCGCAACACTGAAGCTTTCTTT	CASSLNGDRNTEAFF
-	TRBV12-3/TRBV12-4	-	TRBJ2-2	TGTGCCAGCAGTCCGAAAGGGGAGCTGTTTTTT	CASSPKGELFF
-	TRBV5-1	-	TRBJ1-4	TGCGCCAGCAGCCTCGGGACGGTGGTGGGTAATGAAAAACTGTTTTTT	CASSLGTVVGNEKLFF
-	TRBV7-2	-	TRBJ1-2	TGTGCCAGCACCCCGGGCCAGAGGAACTATGGCTACACCTTC	CASTPGQRNYGYTF
-	TRBV6-5	-	TRBJ2-7	TGTGCCAGCAGTTACTCGACGATCACAGGGCGCGACGAGCAGTACTTC	CASSYSTITGRDEQYF
few	TRBV7-6	-	TRBJ2-1	TGTGCCAGCAGCCCGGACTACGGGGAGCAGTTCTTC	CASSPDYGEQFF
-	TRBV5-1	-	TRBJ2-5	TGCGCCAGCAGCTTGGCCAGGGAGAAGGAGACCCAGTACTTC	CASSLAREKETQYF
-	TRBV6-1	-	TRBJ1-3	TGTGCCAGCAGTGCGGAGTTTTACAGGACCCGCTCTGGAAACACCATATATTTT	CASSAEFYRTRSGNTIYF
-	TRBV6-4	-	TRBJ1-1	TGTGCCAGCCTCGGACAGCTCACTGAAGCTTTCTTT	CASLGQLTEAFF
-	TRBV14	-	TRBJ1-1	TGTGCCAGCAGCCAAGATCTTGACAGCGAAGCTTTCTTT	CASSQDLDSEAFF
-	TRBV2	-	TRBJ2-5	TGTGCCAGCAGTGACCTCCAAGAGACCCAGTACTTC	CASSDLQETQYF
few	TRBV19	-	TRBJ2-4	TGTGCCAGTACCGAGGGTCGGACTTTAGCCAAAAACATTCAGTACTTC	CASTEGRTLAKNIQYF
few	TRBV28	-	TRBJ1-5	TGTGCCAGCAATATACAGGGACTTAGTCAGCCCCAGCATTTT	CASNIQGLSQPQHF
once	TRBV3-1/TRBV3-2	-	TRBJ2-7	TGTGCCAGCAGCCAAGATCCTGGACAGTCCTACGAGCAGTACTTC	CASSQDPGQSYEQYF
once	TRBV5-1	-	TRBJ1-1	TGCGCCAGCAGGGCCGGGGCAGGGAACATGAACACTGAAGCTTTCTTT	CASRAGAGNMNTEAFF
-	TRBV7-6	-	TRBJ1-5	TGTGCCAGCAGCTTAGCCCCGGGGGCCAATCAGCCCCAGCATTTT	CASSLAPGANQPQHF
-	TRBV20-1	TRBD2	TRBJ2-7	TGCAGTGCTAGTCCGGGAGGGCCCTACGAGCAGTACTTC	CSASPGGPYEQYF
once	TRBV2	-	TRBJ1-4	TGTGCCAGCTCCGCTCGGCCAGCTGCAACTAATGAAAAACTGTTTTTT	CASSARPAATNEKLFF
-	TRBV27	TRBD1	TRBJ1-2	TGTGCCAGCAGTAAAGAAGGGACAGGGGCGAACTATGGCTACACCTTC	CASSKEGTGANYGYTF
-	TRBV6-1	TRBD2	TRBJ2-5	TGTGCCAGCAGTGAACTAGCGGGGGGGCAAGAGACCCAGTACTTC	CASSELAGGQETQYF
-	TRBV5-1	-	TRBJ1-5	TGCGCCAGCAGCTGGAAAGGAGGCAGCAATCAGCCCCAGCATTTT	CASSWKGGSNQPQHF
once	TRBV7-9	-	TRBJ1-1	TGTGCCAGCAGCTTGGACAGACGAAACACTGAAGCTTTCTTT	CASSLDRRNTEAFF
few	TRBV3-1/TRBV3-2	-	TRBJ1-3	TGTGCCAGCAGCCCCCTTGGAAACACCATATATTTT	CASSPLGNTIYF
-	TRBV2	-	TRBJ1-1	TGTGCCAGCAGTTCGAGGGTGAACACTGAAGCTTTCTTT	CASSSRVNTEAFF
-	TRBV3-1/TRBV3-2	-	TRBJ2-1	TGTGCCAGCAGCCGAAAAGGGGGTTACAATGAGCAGTTCTTC	CASSRKGGYNEQFF
-	TRBV12-3/TRBV12-4	-	TRBJ1-2	TGTGCCAGCAGTTTGGTACCAGGGAGTGGCTACACCTTC	CASSLVPGSGYTF
-	TRBV27	-	TRBJ2-1	TGTGCCAGCACCACAGGTTCCCACAATGAGCAGTTCTTC	CASTTGSHNEQFF
-	TRBV5-1	-	TRBJ1-1	TGCGCCAGCAGCTTGAATCGGAACACTGAAGCTTTCTTT	CASSLNRNTEAFF
-	TRBV2	TRBD1	TRBJ1-1	TGTGCCAGCACGCAGGGGGAAGGAACTGAAGCTTTCTTT	CASTQGEGTEAFF
-	TRBV29-1	-	TRBJ1-2	TGCAGCGCCCGACCTGGGGGGCAGGACTATGGCTACACCTTC	CSARPGGQDYGYTF
-	TRBV3-1/TRBV3-2	-	TRBJ1-1	TGTGCCAGCAGCCAGGGCGGGGCCGTTGAAGCTTTCTTT	CASSQGGAVEAFF
once	TRBV3-1/TRBV3-2	-	TRBJ2-5	TGTGCCAGCAGCCAAGTTGGCCCAGCGGGGACCCAGTACTTC	CASSQVGPAGTQYF
-	TRBV7-2	TRBD1	TRBJ1-2	TGTGCCAGCAGCGCGACCGGGACAGGGGTCTATGGCTACACCTTC	CASSATGTGVYGYTF
-	TRBV5-5	-	TRBJ1-1	TGTGCCAGCAGCTTCATCCCCAGGGAGGGGGACACTGAAGCTTTCTTT	CASSFIPREGDTEAFF
-	TRBV5-1	TRBD2	TRBJ2-5	TGCGCCAGCAGCTTGGGACTAGCAGAGACCCAGTACTTC	CASSLGLAETQYF
-	TRBV7-2	-	TRBJ1-3	TGTGCCAGCAGCTTATCTCCCGGGCTTGGAAACACCATATATTTT	CASSLSPGLGNTIYF
-	TRBV9	TRBD1	TRBJ2-5	TGTGCCAGCAGCGTAGGGCAGGGGGCTAGGGCGGAGACCCAGTACTTC	CASSVGQGARAETQYF
-	TRBV19	-	TRBJ1-3	TGTGCCAGTAGTATAGAAGGCAGCTCTGGAAACACCATATATTTT	CASSIEGSSGNTIYF
once	TRBV6-5	TRBD1	TRBJ1-3	TGTGCCAGCAGCCTGACAGGGGGCTCTGGAAACACCATATATTTT	CASSLTGGSGNTIYF
-	TRBV7-2	-	TRBJ1-5	TGTGCCAGCAGCTTCCAGGGCAATCAGCCCCAGCATTTT	CASSFQGNQPQHF
-	TRBV29-1	TRBD1	TRBJ2-1	TGCAGCGCCAGAAACAGGGGTGACTACAATGAGCAGTTCTTC	CSARNRGDYNEQFF
-	TRBV3-1/TRBV3-2	TRBD1	TRBJ1-6	TGTGCCAGCAGTACTCCTAGGGGGCAGGGGTCTTCACCCCTCCACTTT	CASSTPRGQGSSPLHF
-	TRBV6-5	-	TRBJ2-1	TGTGCCAGCAGCTCAGACCTCTACAATGAGCAGTTCTTC	CASSSDLYNEQFF
once	TRBV7-9	-	TRBJ2-1	TGTGCCAGCAGTCACTCAGGGGCCGGCTCCTACAATGAGCAGTTCTTC	CASSHSGAGSYNEQFF
-	TRBV7-7	-	TRBJ2-3	TGTGCCAGCAGCTTTTTTCCAGATACGCAGTATTTT	CASSFFPDTQYF
-	TRBV7-9	-	TRBJ1-5	TGTGCCAGCAGCACTCCAATACAGGGTAGGAGCAATCAGCCCCAGCATTTT	CASSTPIQGRSNQPQHF
-	TRBV9	TRBD1	TRBJ2-5	TGTGCCAGCAGCGTAGGCTGGACAGGGTCCTCGGGAGAGACCCAGTACTTC	CASSVGWTGSSGETQYF
-	TRBV5-1	TRBD1	TRBJ1-2	TGCGCCAGCAGGTTAGGACTGCCGGGACAGAGGATCGACTATGGCTACACCTTC	CASRLGLPGQRIDYGYTF
-	TRBV19	TRBD2	TRBJ2-7	TGTGCCAGTAGTATGGCCCCCGGGAGGCCCCCTAGCGAGCAGTACTTC	CASSMAPGRPPSEQYF
-	TRBV21-1	-	TRBJ1-1	TGTGCCAGCATCCCGGACAGGCCGAACACTGAAGCTTTCTTT	CASIPDRPNTEAFF
-	TRBV1	-	TRBJ2-7	TGCACCAGCAGCCAAGGTTGGCCCCCCGGCCAGCGGGAATATACCTACGAGCAGTACTTC	CTSSQGWPPGQREYTYEQYF
-	TRBV7-2	-	TRBJ1-3	TGTGCCAGCAGCCCCATCCCCAATGGAAACACCATATATTTT	CASSPIPNGNTIYF